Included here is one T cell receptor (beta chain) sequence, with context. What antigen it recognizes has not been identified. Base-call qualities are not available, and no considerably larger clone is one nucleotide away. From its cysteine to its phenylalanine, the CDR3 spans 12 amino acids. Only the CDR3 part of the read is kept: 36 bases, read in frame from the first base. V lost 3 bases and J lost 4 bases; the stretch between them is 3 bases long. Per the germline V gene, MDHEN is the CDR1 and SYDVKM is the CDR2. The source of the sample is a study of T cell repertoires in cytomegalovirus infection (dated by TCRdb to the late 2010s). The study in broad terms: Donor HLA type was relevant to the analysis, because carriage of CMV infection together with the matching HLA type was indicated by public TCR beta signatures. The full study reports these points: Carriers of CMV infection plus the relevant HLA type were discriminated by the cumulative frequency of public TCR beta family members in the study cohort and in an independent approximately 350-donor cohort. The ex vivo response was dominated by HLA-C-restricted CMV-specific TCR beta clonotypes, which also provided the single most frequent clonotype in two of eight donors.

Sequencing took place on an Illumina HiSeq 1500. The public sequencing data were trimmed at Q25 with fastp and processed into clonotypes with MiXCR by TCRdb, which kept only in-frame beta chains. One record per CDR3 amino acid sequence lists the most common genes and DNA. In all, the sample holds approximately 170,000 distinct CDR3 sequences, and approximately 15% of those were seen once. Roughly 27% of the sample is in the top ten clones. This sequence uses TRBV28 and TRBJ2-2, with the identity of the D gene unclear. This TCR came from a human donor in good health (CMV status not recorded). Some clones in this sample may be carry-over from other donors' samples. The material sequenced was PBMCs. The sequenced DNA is TGTGCCAGCAGTTTCACCACCGGGGAGCTGTTTTTT. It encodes CASSFTTGELFF.